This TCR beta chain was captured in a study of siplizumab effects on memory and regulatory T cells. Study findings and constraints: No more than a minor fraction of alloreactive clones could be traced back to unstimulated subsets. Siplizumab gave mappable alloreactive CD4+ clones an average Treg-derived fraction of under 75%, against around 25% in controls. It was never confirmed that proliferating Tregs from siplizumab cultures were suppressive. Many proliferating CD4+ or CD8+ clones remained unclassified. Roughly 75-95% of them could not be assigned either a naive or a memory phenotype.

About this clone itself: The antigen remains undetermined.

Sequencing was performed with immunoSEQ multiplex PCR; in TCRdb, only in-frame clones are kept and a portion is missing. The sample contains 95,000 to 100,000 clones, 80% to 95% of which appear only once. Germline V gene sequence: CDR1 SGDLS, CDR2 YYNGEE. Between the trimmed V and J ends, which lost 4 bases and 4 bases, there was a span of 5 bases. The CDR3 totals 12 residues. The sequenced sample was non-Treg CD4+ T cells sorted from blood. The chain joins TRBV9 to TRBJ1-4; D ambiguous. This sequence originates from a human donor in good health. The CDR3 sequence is CASSTRNEKLFF. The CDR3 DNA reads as TGTGCCAGCAGCACACGTAATGAAAAACTGTTTTTT.